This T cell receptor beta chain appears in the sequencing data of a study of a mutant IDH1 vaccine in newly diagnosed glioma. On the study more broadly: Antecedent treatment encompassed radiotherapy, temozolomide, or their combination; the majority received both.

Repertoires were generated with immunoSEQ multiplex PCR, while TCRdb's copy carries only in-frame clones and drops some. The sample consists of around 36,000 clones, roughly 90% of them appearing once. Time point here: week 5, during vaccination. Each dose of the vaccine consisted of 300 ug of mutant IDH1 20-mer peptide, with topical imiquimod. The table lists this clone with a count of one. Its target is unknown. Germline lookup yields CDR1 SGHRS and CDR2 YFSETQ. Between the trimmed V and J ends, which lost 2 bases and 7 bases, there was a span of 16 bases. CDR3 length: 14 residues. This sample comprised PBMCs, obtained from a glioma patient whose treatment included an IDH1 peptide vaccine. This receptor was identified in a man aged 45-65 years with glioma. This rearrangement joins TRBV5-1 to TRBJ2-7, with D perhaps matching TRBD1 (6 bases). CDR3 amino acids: CASSFEGTFREQYF. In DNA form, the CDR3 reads TGCGCCAGCAGCTTCGAGGGGACATTTCGGGAGCAGTACTTC.